These T cell receptor beta chains were read from a single sample in a study of T cell responses to AZD1222 COVID-19 vaccine. Method: immunoSEQ multiplex PCR; TCRdb's copy keeps in-frame clones and lacks some. The repertoire holds 65,000 to 100,000 clones, with roughly 90% as singletons. Sequencing used peripheral blood, obtained 28 days after the second AZD1222 dose. The receptor set was obtained from an adult who received the AZD1222 COVID-19 vaccine. The CDR3 runs from the conserved cysteine through the conserved F or W. Fields, in order: D gene, J gene, clone size, V gene, CDR3 DNA, CDR3 protein. The D gene is left open where the match is weak. Clone sizes are given selectively: once, few, many, or a class where the clone is expanded.

d_call: TRBD1; j_call: TRBJ2-4; clone_size: -; v_call: TRBV11-2; cdr3_nt: TGTGCCAGCAGCGAGGGACAGGTGAACATTCAGTACTTC; cdr3_aa: CASSEGQVNIQYF
d_call: TRBD2; j_call: TRBJ2-1; clone_size: -; v_call: TRBV9; cdr3_nt: TGTGCCAGCAGCGTATCCGGGACTAGCGGATACAATGAGCAGTTCTTC; cdr3_aa: CASSVSGTSGYNEQFF
d_call: TRBD1; j_call: TRBJ1-2; clone_size: -; v_call: TRBV28; cdr3_nt: TGTGCCAGCAGTTTATACACAGGGGGAGCCCTCAACTATGGCTACACCTTC; cdr3_aa: CASSLYTGGALNYGYTF
d_call: -; j_call: TRBJ1-5; clone_size: -; v_call: TRBV9; cdr3_nt: TGTGCCAGCAGCCCCAGTTTGGATGGTCAGCCCCAGCATTTT; cdr3_aa: CASSPSLDGQPQHF
d_call: TRBD1; j_call: TRBJ2-4; clone_size: -; v_call: TRBV2; cdr3_nt: TGTGCCAGCAGCTCCGGGACAGGTTCCTTCATTCAGTACTTC; cdr3_aa: CASSSGTGSFIQYF
d_call: -; j_call: TRBJ1-5; clone_size: -; v_call: TRBV7-3; cdr3_nt: TGTGCCAGCAGCCCAGCCCGAGGGGCAACAATGAGGGTTAGCAATCAGCCCCAGCATTTT; cdr3_aa: CASSPARGATMRVSNQPQHF
d_call: -; j_call: TRBJ2-1; clone_size: -; v_call: TRBV7-2; cdr3_nt: TGTGCCAGCAGCTTATACGGGAGCCCGACCAATGAGCAGTTCTTC; cdr3_aa: CASSLYGSPTNEQFF
d_call: TRBD1; j_call: TRBJ2-5; clone_size: -; v_call: TRBV5-8; cdr3_nt: TGTGCCAGCAGCTTGTGGGGGATGACAGGGCAAGAGACCCAGTACTTC; cdr3_aa: CASSLWGMTGQETQYF
d_call: -; j_call: TRBJ2-3; clone_size: -; v_call: TRBV5-1; cdr3_nt: TGCGCCAGCAGCTGGGGTCCGGGGGGCACAGATACGCAGTATTTT; cdr3_aa: CASSWGPGGTDTQYF
d_call: -; j_call: TRBJ2-1; clone_size: once; v_call: TRBV30; cdr3_nt: TGTGCCTGGAGTGTACCCCCGGATGAGCAGTTCTTC; cdr3_aa: CAWSVPPDEQFF
d_call: TRBD1; j_call: TRBJ1-6; clone_size: -; v_call: TRBV28; cdr3_nt: TGTGCCAGCAGTTTTCTTCAGGGGGGGAATTCACCCCTCCACTTT; cdr3_aa: CASSFLQGGNSPLHF
d_call: -; j_call: TRBJ1-1; clone_size: -; v_call: TRBV28; cdr3_nt: TGTGCCAGCAGTTTCGGTGCGCCTGGGCCGGGTTTCTTT; cdr3_aa: CASSFGAPGPGFF
d_call: -; j_call: TRBJ2-1; clone_size: -; v_call: TRBV4-3; cdr3_nt: TGCGCCAGCAGCCAGGCAGGACAGCATTTCTACAATGAGCAGTTCTTC; cdr3_aa: CASSQAGQHFYNEQFF
d_call: -; j_call: TRBJ1-6; clone_size: -; v_call: TRBV19; cdr3_nt: TGTGCCAGTAGTATTTCCTATAATTCACCCCTCCACTTT; cdr3_aa: CASSISYNSPLHF
d_call: -; j_call: TRBJ2-5; clone_size: -; v_call: TRBV5-1; cdr3_nt: TGCGCCAGCAGCTTGGACGGGGAAGAGACCCAGTACTTC; cdr3_aa: CASSLDGEETQYF
d_call: -; j_call: TRBJ1-1; clone_size: -; v_call: TRBV18; cdr3_nt: TGTGCCAGCTCACCTGGACCCTTGGGGGAGGGTACTGAAGCTTTCTTT; cdr3_aa: CASSPGPLGEGTEAFF
d_call: -; j_call: TRBJ2-3; clone_size: -; v_call: TRBV29-1; cdr3_nt: TGCAGCGTTGAAGCGGGGATAGATACGCAGTATTTT; cdr3_aa: CSVEAGIDTQYF
d_call: -; j_call: TRBJ2-3; clone_size: few; v_call: TRBV7-8; cdr3_nt: TGTGCCAGCAGCTTAAACGGGGGACTTAGCACAGATACGCAGTATTTT; cdr3_aa: CASSLNGGLSTDTQYF
d_call: TRBD1; j_call: TRBJ2-5; clone_size: -; v_call: TRBV5-1; cdr3_nt: TGCGCCAGCAGCTTTTCACCGGGACAGGTATTTCAGATGACCCAGTACTTC; cdr3_aa: CASSFSPGQVFQMTQYF
d_call: -; j_call: TRBJ2-1; clone_size: -; v_call: TRBV9; cdr3_nt: TGTGCCAGCAGTGGCAATGAGCAGTTCTTC; cdr3_aa: CASSGNEQFF
d_call: TRBD2; j_call: TRBJ2-1; clone_size: -; v_call: TRBV25-1; cdr3_nt: TGTGCCAGCAGTGGGAGCGGGAGTCTCCCCTACAATGAGCAGTTCTTC; cdr3_aa: CASSGSGSLPYNEQFF
d_call: TRBD2; j_call: TRBJ2-7; clone_size: -; v_call: TRBV30; cdr3_nt: TGTGCCTGGAGTAGGCAGGGAGGGATCTCCTACGAGCAGTACTTC; cdr3_aa: CAWSRQGGISYEQYF
d_call: TRBD1; j_call: TRBJ2-7; clone_size: -; v_call: TRBV5-1; cdr3_nt: TGCGCCAGCAGCTTGGAGACAGGGATCTCCTACGAGCAGTACTTC; cdr3_aa: CASSLETGISYEQYF
d_call: TRBD1; j_call: TRBJ2-7; clone_size: -; v_call: TRBV29-1; cdr3_nt: TGCAGCGTCGCTGAGGGACAGTTCTCCTACGAGCAGTACTTC; cdr3_aa: CSVAEGQFSYEQYF
d_call: TRBD2; j_call: TRBJ2-1; clone_size: -; v_call: TRBV9; cdr3_nt: TGTGCCAGCAGGGAAAGCGGGAACGCGTACAATGAGCAGTTCTTC; cdr3_aa: CASRESGNAYNEQFF
d_call: -; j_call: TRBJ1-1; clone_size: -; v_call: TRBV9; cdr3_nt: TGTGCCAGCAGCGGCGGTAGGGCTCGGGGAGCTTTCTTT; cdr3_aa: CASSGGRARGAFF
d_call: -; j_call: TRBJ2-7; clone_size: -; v_call: TRBV20-1; cdr3_nt: TGCAGTGCTAGTACCGTCCGCTCTGGGAGCCGCTACGAGCAGTACTTC; cdr3_aa: CSASTVRSGSRYEQYF
d_call: -; j_call: TRBJ2-7; clone_size: -; v_call: TRBV7-9; cdr3_nt: TGTGCCAGCAGCTTGCCGGGCTACGAGCAGTACTTC; cdr3_aa: CASSLPGYEQYF
d_call: -; j_call: TRBJ2-1; clone_size: -; v_call: TRBV7-8; cdr3_nt: TGTGCCAGCAGCTTAGCTATCCAGTACAATGAGCAGTTCTTC; cdr3_aa: CASSLAIQYNEQFF
d_call: TRBD1; j_call: TRBJ2-2; clone_size: few; v_call: TRBV6-4; cdr3_nt: TGTGCCAGCAGTCGGCAGCAGGGGGCTCAGGGCCGGGAGCTGTTTTTT; cdr3_aa: CASSRQQGAQGRELFF
d_call: TRBD2; j_call: TRBJ2-3; clone_size: -; v_call: TRBV28; cdr3_nt: TGTGCCAGCAGTTCCGGGACTAGCGGGAGGGCCGGGGCAGATACGCAGTATTTT; cdr3_aa: CASSSGTSGRAGADTQYF
d_call: -; j_call: TRBJ2-1; clone_size: once; v_call: TRBV28; cdr3_nt: TGTGCCAGCACGCGCTACAATGAGCAGTTCTTC; cdr3_aa: CASTRYNEQFF
d_call: -; j_call: TRBJ2-7; clone_size: -; v_call: TRBV5-4; cdr3_nt: TGTGCCAGCAGCTTGGCCCTTGGTGGGTCCGGGGAGCAGTACTTC; cdr3_aa: CASSLALGGSGEQYF
d_call: -; j_call: TRBJ1-1; clone_size: -; v_call: TRBV7-9; cdr3_nt: TGTGCCAGCGGCCCTTGGGACGGCAACACTGAAGCTTTCTTT; cdr3_aa: CASGPWDGNTEAFF
d_call: -; j_call: TRBJ1-3; clone_size: -; v_call: TRBV7-6; cdr3_nt: TGTGCCAGCAGCTCTAGACAGGCGGGAGCGGGAAACACCATATATTTT; cdr3_aa: CASSSRQAGAGNTIYF
d_call: TRBD1; j_call: TRBJ2-7; clone_size: -; v_call: TRBV6-2/TRBV6-3; cdr3_nt: TGTGCCAGCAGCCAGGGACAGGGCCTTTACGAGCAGTACTTC; cdr3_aa: CASSQGQGLYEQYF
d_call: -; j_call: TRBJ1-6; clone_size: -; v_call: TRBV30; cdr3_nt: TGTGCCTGGAGTACCGGGACACCGGATCTCCACTTT; cdr3_aa: CAWSTGTPDLHF
d_call: TRBD1; j_call: TRBJ1-2; clone_size: -; v_call: TRBV4-1; cdr3_nt: TGCGCCAGCAGCAAGCCCGGGCAGGGGGGAGTGGATGGCTACACCTTC; cdr3_aa: CASSKPGQGGVDGYTF
d_call: TRBD2; j_call: TRBJ2-7; clone_size: -; v_call: TRBV18; cdr3_nt: TGTGCCAGCTCACAAAACCTAGCGGGGGGGAACTACGAGCAGTACTTC; cdr3_aa: CASSQNLAGGNYEQYF
d_call: TRBD1; j_call: TRBJ2-6; clone_size: -; v_call: TRBV27; cdr3_nt: TGTGCCAGCAGTTTTTCCCGGGGACAGGGGGCCTACAACGTCCTGACTTTC; cdr3_aa: CASSFSRGQGAYNVLTF
d_call: TRBD1; j_call: TRBJ1-2; clone_size: -; v_call: TRBV30; cdr3_nt: TGTGCCTGGAGCCAACAGGGGAACTATGGCTACACCTTC; cdr3_aa: CAWSQQGNYGYTF
d_call: -; j_call: TRBJ2-5; clone_size: -; v_call: TRBV28; cdr3_nt: -; cdr3_aa: CASSSSGQGGETQYF
d_call: TRBD2; j_call: TRBJ2-1; clone_size: -; v_call: TRBV7-3; cdr3_nt: TGTGCCAGCAGCTTACTAGCGGCCACCGCCAATGAGCAGTTCTTC; cdr3_aa: CASSLLAATANEQFF
d_call: TRBD1; j_call: TRBJ1-3; clone_size: -; v_call: TRBV7-3; cdr3_nt: TGTGCCAGCAGCTTACAACAGGGGGATTCTGGAAACACCATATATTTT; cdr3_aa: CASSLQQGDSGNTIYF
d_call: -; j_call: TRBJ1-5; clone_size: -; v_call: TRBV28; cdr3_nt: TGTGCCACCAAATCTGGCGGGCTTAATCAGCCCCAGCATTTT; cdr3_aa: CATKSGGLNQPQHF
d_call: -; j_call: TRBJ2-3; clone_size: few; v_call: TRBV5-4; cdr3_nt: TGTGCCAGCAGCTTGAGTCGACTAGATGGCACAGATACGCAGTATTTT; cdr3_aa: CASSLSRLDGTDTQYF
d_call: TRBD1; j_call: TRBJ2-7; clone_size: -; v_call: TRBV7-9; cdr3_nt: TGTGCCAGCAGCACGCACCGTGCAGTGGACAGGGTGGACGAGCAGTACTTC; cdr3_aa: CASSTHRAVDRVDEQYF
d_call: -; j_call: TRBJ2-7; clone_size: -; v_call: TRBV6-5; cdr3_nt: TGTGCCAGCAGCCCCGCTGGGGCGCCCTCCTACGAGCAGTACTTC; cdr3_aa: CASSPAGAPSYEQYF
d_call: TRBD1; j_call: TRBJ2-2; clone_size: -; v_call: TRBV10-2; cdr3_nt: TGCGCCACACGGACAGGGACGAACACCGGGGAGCTGTTTTTT; cdr3_aa: CATRTGTNTGELFF
d_call: -; j_call: TRBJ1-6; clone_size: -; v_call: TRBV11-2; cdr3_nt: TGTGCCAGCAGCCTGCAGGGGTGGAAGGGTAATTCACCCCTCCACTTT; cdr3_aa: CASSLQGWKGNSPLHF
d_call: -; j_call: TRBJ2-7; clone_size: -; v_call: TRBV28; cdr3_nt: TGTGCCAGCAAGGCGGCAGGTGGGGGCTCCTACGAGCAGTACTTC; cdr3_aa: CASKAAGGGSYEQYF
d_call: TRBD2; j_call: TRBJ2-1; clone_size: -; v_call: TRBV7-6; cdr3_nt: TGTGCCAGCAGCTTAGCCTATTCCGGGACTAGCGGGAGTTTTGAGCAGTTCTTC; cdr3_aa: CASSLAYSGTSGSFEQFF
d_call: TRBD2; j_call: TRBJ2-2; clone_size: -; v_call: TRBV18; cdr3_nt: TGTGCCAGCTCACCCGGACTAGCGGAGTGGACCGGGGAGCTGTTTTTT; cdr3_aa: CASSPGLAEWTGELFF
d_call: TRBD2; j_call: TRBJ2-7; clone_size: -; v_call: TRBV2; cdr3_nt: TGTGCCAGCAGTGAATGGCTAGCGGGAGCAAACTACGAGCAGTACTTC; cdr3_aa: CASSEWLAGANYEQYF
d_call: -; j_call: TRBJ2-3; clone_size: -; v_call: TRBV28; cdr3_nt: TGTGCCAGCAGCATAGGGGGCGGGAGGACAGATACGCAGTATTTT; cdr3_aa: CASSIGGGRTDTQYF
d_call: -; j_call: TRBJ2-7; clone_size: -; v_call: TRBV4-1; cdr3_nt: TGCGCCAGCAGCCAAGACGGGTACGAGCAGTACTTC; cdr3_aa: CASSQDGYEQYF
d_call: -; j_call: TRBJ2-7; clone_size: -; v_call: TRBV4-2; cdr3_nt: TGTGCCAGCAGCCAAGATGGTCCAAGAAATAACGAGCAGTACTTC; cdr3_aa: CASSQDGPRNNEQYF
d_call: TRBD2; j_call: TRBJ2-7; clone_size: -; v_call: TRBV2; cdr3_nt: TGTGCCAGCAATTTGGGACTAGCAGGTTACGAGCAGTACTTC; cdr3_aa: CASNLGLAGYEQYF